One sample yielded the 32 T cell receptor beta chains listed below, sequenced in a study of vaccination and CD4 T cells after COVID-19. Cultured CD4+ T-cell DNA underwent Oncomine TCR Beta short-read sequencing. Using its own MiXCR run on the PCR reads, TCRdb lists one record per CDR3 protein. The sample has approximately 13,000 distinct CDR3 sequences, about 50% seen once; the top ten hold more than 15%. Their cognate antigens are unknown. Noted treatment: 10-day PBMC culture with coronavirus spike peptide pools or control peptides (ViraFEST assay). What was sequenced was CD4+ T cells from blood, cultured in vitro. Receptor source: a human donor who had recovered from COVID-19.

This clonotype has more than one count but fewer than ten. This rearrangement joins TRBV19 to TRBJ2-3; TRBD2 aligns across 16 bases. The CDR3 consists of 19 residues. The V gene's germline CDR1 is LNHDA and CDR2 SQIVND (reference sequence). Unmatched junction bases numbered 11, after V lost 4 bases and J lost 4 bases. The CDR3 is CASSNRGTGTSGRADTQYF. The CDR3 DNA is TGTGCCAGTAGTAACCGCGGAACCGGGACTAGCGGGAGGGCAGATACGCAGTATTTT. Full variable domain (rest looked up from reference TRBV19 and TRBJ2-3): DGGITQSPKYLFRKEGQNVTLSCEQNLNHDAMYWYRQDPGQGLRLIYYSQIVNDFQKGDIAEGYSVSREKKESFPLTVTSAQKNPTAFYLCASSNRGTGTSGRADTQYFGPGTRLTVL.

The rearrangement uses TRBV5-1 and TRBJ1-1; TRBD1 matches at 7 bases. V lost 0 bases to trimming and J lost 4 bases; unmatched junction nucleotides: 3. The germline CDR1 and CDR2 sequences are SGHRS and YFSETQ. The length of the CDR3 is 14 residues. CDR3 in DNA: TGCGCCAGCAGCTTGGCCGCAGGGGGCACTGAAGCTTTCTTT. Its protein product is CASSLAAGGTEAFF.

This clonotype was counted between two and nine times. V is TRBV6-1 and J is TRBJ1-5; D perhaps matches TRBD1 (5 bases). V was shortened by 6 bases and J by 6 bases, with 9 bases between the two germline ends. Germline lookup yields CDR1 MNHNS and CDR2 SASEGT. This CDR3 comprises 12 residues. CDR3 protein: CASSPQGQPQHF. The CDR3 nucleotides are TGTGCCAGCAGCCCTCAGGGTCAGCCCCAGCATTTT.

This clonotype has more than one count but fewer than ten. The V gene is TRBV4-2, the J gene TRBJ2-3; 12 bases align to TRBD2. This CDR3 has 17 amino acids. Germline V gene data show CDR1 as LGHNA and CDR2 as YNFKEQ. V shed 4 bases and J 0 bases; nucleotides not matched to a gene: 5. The CDR3, as DNA: TGTGCCAGCAGCCCACGGACTAGCGGGGTTAGCACAGATACGCAGTATTTT. Its protein is CASSPRTSGVSTDTQYF.

The chain employs TRBV6-1 and TRBJ1-2, with D maybe TRBD1 (5 bases). Looked up from germline, CDR1 is MNHNS and CDR2 is SASEGT. The length of the CDR3 is 14 residues. The V end lost 7 bases, the J end lost 3 bases, and 15 bases lay between the germline ends. CDR3 sequence: CASNQGNGDYGYTF. CDR3 sequence (DNA): TGTGCCAGCAACCAGGGTAACGGAGACTATGGCTACACCTTC.

This clonotype was seen more than once but under ten times. This chain connects TRBV7-6 to TRBJ1-2, with TRBD1 as a possible D gene (6 bases). The CDR3 runs to 12 residues. Trimming cost V 4 bases and J 7 bases, with 10 bases left between them. Germline CDR1 reads SGHVS; CDR2 reads FNYEAQ. The CDR3 spells CASSSYRAGYTF. For the CDR3, the DNA is TGTGCCAGCAGCTCATACAGGGCTGGCTACACCTTC.

V and J are TRBV6-1 and TRBJ1-2; 7 bases fit TRBD1. Trimming took 3 bases from V and 4 from J; bases not matched to a gene: 5. The CDR3 runs 14 residues. From germline, CDR1 is MNHNS and CDR2 SASEGT. CDR3 bases: TGTGCCAGCAGTGAGAACCGGGACAGCTATGGCTACACCTTC. Translated, it gives CASSENRDSYGYTF.

In its sample, this clonotype was seen a few times. The gene calls are TRBV6-1 and TRBJ1-2; weak D call: TRBD1 (5 bases). The CDR3 loop spans 13 amino acids. Germline CDR1 MNHNS, CDR2 SASEGT. The V end was cut by 2 bases, the J end by 8 bases, with 12 bases between. The CDR3 region is CASSETAGLGYTF. The CDR3 bases are TGTGCCAGCAGTGAAACGGCAGGGCTCGGCTACACCTTC.

The chain recombines TRBV20-1 with TRBJ2-2; D not certain. Looked up from germline, CDR1 is DFQATT and CDR2 is SNEGSKA (reference sequence). V was cut by 4 bases and J by 8 bases, with 17 bases left in between. This CDR3 has 14 amino acids. The CDR3 DNA follows: TGCAGTGCTACCGACTTTGTGGGCACGGGGGAGCTGTTTTTT. Translated: CSATDFVGTGELFF.

This clonotype turned up a few times. The chain combines TRBV30 with TRBJ2-2; D is ambiguous. Trimming cost V 4 bases and J 6 bases, with 12 bases left between them. Germline CDR1 is GTSNPN and CDR2 is SVGIG (reference sequence). The CDR3 has 13 residues. The CDR3 loop reads CAWKRATAGELFF. The CDR3 bases are TGTGCCTGGAAACGGGCCACTGCCGGGGAGCTGTTTTTT.

This chain uses TRBV5-6 with TRBJ1-1; D is unresolved. CDR3 length equals 14 residues. CDR1 and CDR2 (germline): SGHDT, YYEEEE. V was pared by 6 bases and J by 2 bases, with 14 bases between. CDR3 coding DNA: TGTGCCAGCACCCCCTCCCACCGTAACACTGAAGCTTTCTTT. Its translation: CASTPSHRNTEAFF.

The V gene is TRBV19, the J gene TRBJ1-1, with TRBD1 matching 8 bases. The trim removed 8 bases at V and 1 base at J, leaving 6 bases unmatched. This CDR3 spans 14 amino acids. CDR1 is LNHDA, CDR2 SQIVND, per germline (reference sequence). CDR3 protein: CASRTGTWNTEAFF. In nucleotides, the CDR3 is TGTGCCAGTCGGACAGGGACTTGGAACACTGAAGCTTTCTTT.

The sample holds a few counts of this clonotype. V usage is TRBV7-2 and J usage is TRBJ1-5; D is uncertain. Germline V lookup: CDR1 SGHTA, CDR2 FQGNSA. The CDR3 spans 16 residues. Trimming removed 1 base from V and 3 bases from J, with 13 bases in between. The CDR3 bases are TGTGCCAGCAGCTTAGGTCCCCTGGAGAACAATCAGCCCCAGCATTTT. This sequence encodes CASSLGPLENNQPQHF. The variable domain in full, with the rest retrieved from reference TRBV7-2 and TRBJ1-5, is GAGVSQSPSNKVTEKGKDVELRCDPISGHTALYWYRQSLGQGLEFLIYFQGNSAPDKSGLPSDRFSAERTGGSVSTLTIQRTQQEDSAVYLCASSLGPLENNQPQHFGDGTRLSIL.

The DNA for the CDR3 is TGTGCCTGGAGTGTTTCCTGGACTAGCGGCACCGGGGAGCTGTTTTTT. This encodes CAWSVSWTSGTGELFF. The chain has TRBV30 and TRBJ2-2, with 10 bases matching TRBD2. Per germline, CDR1 GTSNPN and CDR2 SVGIG (reference sequence). There are 16 residues in the CDR3. Trimming took 0 bases from V and 4 from J; bases not matched to a gene: 5.

This chain connects TRBV20-1 to TRBJ2-4; D gene unclear. Trimming removed 3 bases from V and 7 bases from J, with 13 bases in between. In germline, CDR1 is DFQATT, CDR2 SNEGSKA (reference sequence). This CDR3 has 13 residues. The CDR3 DNA is TGCAGTGCTAGGAGCCTAGTATTGAACATTCAGTACTTC. It is translated as CSARSLVLNIQYF.

This clonotype was seen a few times. J is TRBJ1-5 and V is TRBV12-3 or TRBV12-4; D unclear. This CDR3 contains 13 residues. Trimming took 7 bases from V and 5 from J, leaving 12 bases between them. The DNA of the CDR3 is TGTGCCAGCAACACGGACCGATATCAGCCCCAGCATTTT. Encoded protein: CASNTDRYQPQHF.

CDR3 sequence reads: CASRIQGLGWETQYF. The DNA of the CDR3 is TGTGCCAGCAGGATACAGGGTCTCGGATGGGAGACCCAGTACTTC. The chain couples TRBV5-8 to TRBJ2-5; tentatively, D is TRBD1 (6 bases). Germline CDR1 and CDR2: SGHTS and YDEGEE. The CDR3 is 15 amino acids. Trimming stripped 5 bases from V and 5 bases from J, with 19 bases between. The full variable domain, rest sourced from reference TRBV5-8 and TRBJ2-5, is EAGVTQSPTHLIKTRGQQATLRCSPISGHTSVYWYQQALGLGLQFLLWYDEGEERNRGNFPPRFSGRQFPNYSSELNVNALELEDSALYLCASRIQGLGWETQYFGPGTRLLVL.

This clonotype was seen only a few times. The V and J genes are TRBV6-5 and TRBJ2-5, with D possibly matching TRBD2 (6 bases). The CDR3 contains 15 residues. From germline, CDR1 is MNHEY and CDR2 SVGAGI. V gave up 0 bases and J gave up 5 bases, with 13 bases separating them. CDR3: CASSYSESAGETQYF. CDR3 nucleotide sequence: TGTGCCAGCAGTTACTCCGAATCCGCGGGGGAGACCCAGTACTTC.

V gene TRBV20-1 combines with J gene TRBJ2-3; D possibly uses TRBD1 or TRBD2 (6 bases each). The V gene's germline CDR1 is DFQATT and CDR2 SNEGSKA (reference sequence). V lost 0 bases to trimming and J lost 3 bases, with 19 bases between them. The CDR3 consists of 17 residues. CDR3 region: CSARDPRRQGRTDTQYF. CDR3 DNA: TGCAGTGCTAGAGATCCTCGCCGGCAGGGGAGGACAGATACGCAGTATTTT.

This chain connects TRBV6-2 or TRBV6-3 to TRBJ1-4; D gene unclear. This CDR3 spans 16 amino acids. The V and J ends lost 0 bases and 7 bases respectively, with 15 bases between them. CDR1 and CDR2 (germline): MNHEY, SVGEGT. Written as DNA, the CDR3 is TGTGCCAGCAGTTACTCAAGGGCCGGCTATGGTGAAAAACTGTTTTTT. Residues: CASSYSRAGYGEKLFF.

This clonotype was counted between two and nine times. This rearrangement joins TRBV19 to TRBJ1-5; D not certain. The CDR3 length is 15 residues. Trimming took 0 bases from V and 6 from J, leaving 12 bases between them. CDR1 is LNHDA and CDR2 is SQIVND in the germline V gene (reference sequence). The CDR3 loop reads CASSIDPPTRQPQHF. CDR3 DNA: TGTGCCAGTAGTATAGATCCCCCCACTCGTCAGCCCCAGCATTTT. The full variable domain, rest sourced from reference TRBV19 and TRBJ1-5, is DGGITQSPKYLFRKEGQNVTLSCEQNLNHDAMYWYRQDPGQGLRLIYYSQIVNDFQKGDIAEGYSVSREKKESFPLTVTSAQKNPTAFYLCASSIDPPTRQPQHFGDGTRLSIL.

V is TRBV20-1 and J is TRBJ2-3; 9 bases are a match to TRBD1. Unmatched junction bases numbered 14, after V lost 6 bases and J lost 4 bases. Germline CDR1 is DFQATT and CDR2 is SNEGSKA (reference sequence). The CDR3 runs 16 residues. The CDR3 nucleotides are TGCAGTGCCCTTGGCCTAGGACAGGGGACGGCAGATACGCAGTATTTT. Residues: CSALGLGQGTADTQYF.

By share of the sample, this clonotype is medium-sized. The chain joins TRBV20-1 to TRBJ1-5; TRBD1 is a possible D gene (6 bases). Germline V gene sequence: CDR1 DFQATT, CDR2 SNEGSKA (reference sequence). Trimming left V 7 bases short and J 1 base short, with 14 bases between. This CDR3 has 14 residues. CDR3 nucleotides: TGCAGTGGTTTGACAGGAGTCAGCAATCAGCCCCAGCATTTT. This encodes CSGLTGVSNQPQHF.

This clonotype was seen a few times. The J gene is TRBJ2-2, the V gene TRBV27, with 8 bases lining up with TRBD1. The length of the CDR3 is 15 residues. Looked up from germline, CDR1 is MNHEY and CDR2 is SMNVEV (reference sequence). V shed 1 base and J 7 bases; nucleotides not matched to a gene: 5. CDR3 sequence (DNA): TGTGCCAGCAGTTTATGGACAGGGTCGGGCGGGGAGCTGTTTTTT. This gives the protein CASSLWTGSGGELFF.

This clonotype was counted a few times. The V call is TRBV20-1, the J call TRBJ1-2; maybe TRBD1 (5 bases). CDR3 length: 14 residues. Germline CDR1 and CDR2: DFQATT and SNEGSKA (reference sequence). The ends were cut back, 1 base at V and 5 bases at J, with 14 bases in the middle. CDR3 in amino acids: CSARVRQGAYGYTF. CDR3 nucleotide sequence: TGCAGTGCTAGAGTCCGTCAGGGAGCTTATGGCTACACCTTC.

The V and J genes are TRBV7-9 and TRBJ1-1; D ambiguous. In germline, CDR1 is SEHNR, CDR2 FQNEAQ (reference sequence). Trimming removed 1 base from V and 0 bases from J, with 6 bases in between. The CDR3 runs to 14 residues. CDR3 loop: CASSLESVNTEAFF. The CDR3 nucleotides read TGTGCCAGCAGCTTAGAATCTGTGAACACTGAAGCTTTCTTT.

The sample holds a few counts of this clonotype. This chain uses TRBV25-1 with TRBJ1-2, with unresolved D. The CDR3 spans 12 residues. Per the germline V gene, CDR1 is MGHDK and CDR2 is SYGVNS. The V end lost 3 bases, the J end lost 4 bases, and 6 bases lay between the germline ends. CDR3 sequence reads: CASSDPGYGYTF. The CDR3 DNA is TGTGCCAGCAGTGACCCAGGCTATGGCTACACCTTC.

The chain has TRBV27 and TRBJ1-2; 8 bases line up with TRBD1. Per germline, CDR1 MNHEY and CDR2 SMNVEV (reference sequence). CDR3 length: 14 residues. Trimming at V came to 5 bases and at J to 5 bases, leaving 7 bases not matched to a gene. CDR3 loop: CASSPQGAYYGYTF. In DNA, the CDR3 is TGTGCCAGCAGTCCTCAGGGGGCGTATTATGGCTACACCTTC.

The chain links TRBV6-2 or TRBV6-3 to TRBJ2-3; 7 bases agree with TRBD2. CDR1 and CDR2 from the germline V gene are MNHEY and SVGEGT. V dropped 0 bases and J dropped 8; count of bases not matched to a gene: 2. The CDR3 totals 13 residues. The CDR3 protein is CASSYSTSSTQYF. DNA of the CDR3: TGTGCCAGCAGTTACTCGACTAGCAGTACGCAGTATTTT.

This clonotype was counted between two and nine times. The rearrangement uses TRBV10-3 and TRBJ2-5; D is unclear. V was clipped by 5 bases and J by 1 base, with 2 bases between them. This CDR3 comprises 11 residues. Germline loops: CDR1 ENHRY, CDR2 SYGVKD. CDR3 in DNA: TGTGCCATCAGTATCCAAGAGACCCAGTACTTC. Protein: CAISIQETQYF.

This clonotype was recorded a few times. The genes are TRBV7-8 and TRBJ2-1; 7 nucleotides align to TRBD2. CDR1 is SGHVS and CDR2 is FQNEAQ in the germline V gene. The CDR3 extends over 15 amino acids. J lost 6 bases, V lost 2 bases, and 7 bases had no gene match. The CDR3 sequence: CASSLPRTRANEQFF. DNA for the CDR3: TGTGCCAGCAGCTTACCCAGGACTAGAGCCAATGAGCAGTTCTTC.

CDR3 region: CAWSVPGGGEQYF. The DNA of the CDR3 is TGTGCCTGGAGTGTACCAGGGGGGGGCGAGCAGTACTTC. This chain uses TRBV30 with TRBJ2-7; D possibly matches TRBD1 or TRBD2 (7 bases each). Trimming removed 0 bases from V and 6 bases from J, with 12 bases in between. In germline, CDR1 is GTSNPN, CDR2 SVGIG (reference sequence). The length of the CDR3 is 13 residues.